The source of this T cell receptor beta chain is a study of Graves' ophthalmopathy and Graves' hyperthyroidism. RNA transcripts were the source from which TCR beta CDR3 regions were amplified. An initial RT-PCR round employing HTBI primers preceded a second-round multiplex PCR. MiXCR, applied by TCRdb to the multiplex PCR reads, yields one record per CDR3 protein. The data show approximately 640,000 distinct CDR3 sequences, with about 38% seen just once and under 3.5% held by the top ten. CDR3 length: 13 residues. CDR1 and CDR2 from the germline V gene are SGHRS and YFSETQ. The V gene lost 4 bases and the J gene lost 9 bases, with 17 bases spanning the gap. In this sample, this clonotype turned up a few times.

The TCR originated in an adult man with Graves' ophthalmopathy. Source material: peripheral blood. V gene TRBV5-1 combines with J gene TRBJ2-7; TRBD1 is a possible D gene (5 bases). The CDR3 loop is CASSDVDRGWQYF. The CDR3 nucleotides read TGCGCCAGCAGCGACGTAGATAGGGGTTGGCAGTACTTC.